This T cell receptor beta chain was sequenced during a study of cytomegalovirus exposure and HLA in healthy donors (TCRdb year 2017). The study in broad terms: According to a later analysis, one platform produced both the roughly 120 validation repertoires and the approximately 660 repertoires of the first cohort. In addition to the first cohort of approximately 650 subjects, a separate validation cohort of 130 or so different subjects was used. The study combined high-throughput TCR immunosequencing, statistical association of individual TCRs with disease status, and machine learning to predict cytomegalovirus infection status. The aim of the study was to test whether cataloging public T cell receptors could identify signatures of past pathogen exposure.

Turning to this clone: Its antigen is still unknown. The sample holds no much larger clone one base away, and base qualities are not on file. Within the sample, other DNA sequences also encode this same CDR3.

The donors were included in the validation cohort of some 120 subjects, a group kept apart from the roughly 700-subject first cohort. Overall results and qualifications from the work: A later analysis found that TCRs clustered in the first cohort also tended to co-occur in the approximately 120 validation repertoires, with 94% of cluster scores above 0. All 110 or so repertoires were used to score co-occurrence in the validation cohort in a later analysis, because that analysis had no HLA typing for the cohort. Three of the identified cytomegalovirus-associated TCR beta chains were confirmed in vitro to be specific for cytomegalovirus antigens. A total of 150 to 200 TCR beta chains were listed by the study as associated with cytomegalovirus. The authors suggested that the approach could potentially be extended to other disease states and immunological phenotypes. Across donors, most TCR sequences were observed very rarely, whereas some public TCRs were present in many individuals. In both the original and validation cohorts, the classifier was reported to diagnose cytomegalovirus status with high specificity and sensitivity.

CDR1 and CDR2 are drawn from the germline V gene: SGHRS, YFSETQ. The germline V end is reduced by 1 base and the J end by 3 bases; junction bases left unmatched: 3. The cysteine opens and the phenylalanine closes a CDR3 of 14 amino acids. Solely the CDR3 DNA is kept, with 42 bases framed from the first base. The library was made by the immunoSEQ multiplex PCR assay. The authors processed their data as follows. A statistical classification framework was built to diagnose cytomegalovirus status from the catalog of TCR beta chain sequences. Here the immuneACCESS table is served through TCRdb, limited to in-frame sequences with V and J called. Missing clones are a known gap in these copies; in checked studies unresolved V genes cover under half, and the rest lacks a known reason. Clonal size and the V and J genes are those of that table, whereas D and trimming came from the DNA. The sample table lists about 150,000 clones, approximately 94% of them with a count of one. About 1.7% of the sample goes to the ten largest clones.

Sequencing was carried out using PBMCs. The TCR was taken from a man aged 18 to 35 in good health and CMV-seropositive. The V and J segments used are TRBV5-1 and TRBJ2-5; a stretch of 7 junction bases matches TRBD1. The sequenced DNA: TGCGCCAGCAGCTTGTCAACAGGGGAAGAGACCCAGTACTTC. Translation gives CASSLSTGEETQYF. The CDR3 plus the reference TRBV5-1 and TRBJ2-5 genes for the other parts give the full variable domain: KAGVTQTPRYLIKTRGQQVTLSCSPISGHRSVSWYQQTPGQGLQFLFEYFSETQRNKGNFPGRFSGRQFSNSRSEMNVSTLELGDSALYLCASSLSTGEETQYFGPGTRLLVL.